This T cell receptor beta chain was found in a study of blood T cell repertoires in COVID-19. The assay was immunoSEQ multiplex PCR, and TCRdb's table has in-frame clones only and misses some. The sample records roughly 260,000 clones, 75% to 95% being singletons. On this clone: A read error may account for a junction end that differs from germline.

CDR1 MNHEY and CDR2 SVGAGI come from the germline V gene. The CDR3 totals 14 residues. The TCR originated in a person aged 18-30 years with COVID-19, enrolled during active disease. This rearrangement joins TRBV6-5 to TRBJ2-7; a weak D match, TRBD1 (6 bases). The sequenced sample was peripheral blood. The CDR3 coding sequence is TGTGCCAGCAGTTCCCTGACAGGCGGGTACGAACAGTACTTC. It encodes CASSSLTGGYEQYF.